The subject of this entry is one TCR beta chain. Its antigen remains unidentified. No much larger clone exists at a distance of one base, and base qualities are not known. CD8 naive samples consisted of CD45RO-negative cells that were positively selected for CCR7, yielding a CD45RA+CCR7+ population without TemRA cells. Healthy HIV-negative adults with no recently reported acute infections or vaccinations were included as donors. All donors were Caucasian adults living in Nashville, Tennessee, USA. Blood was obtained by leukapheresis, after which PBMCs were separated by Ficoll-Histopaque density gradient centrifugation and cryopreserved in liquid nitrogen vapor phase. Purity and quantity of every magnetically sorted T cell population were checked by analytical flow cytometry. Genomic DNA was isolated from every sorted fraction and measured by UV absorbance on a Nanodrop 2000c. The CDR3 measures 16 amino acids from cysteine to phenylalanine. The DNA shown is the 48-base CDR3, in frame from base 1. The trim is 8 bases for V and 2 bases for J, with a gap of 19 bases between the germline ends.

This specimen comes from a study of shared clonotypes between healthy human individuals (TCRdb year 2020). In terms of the full investigation: The cohort comprised two women and a few men aged 18 to 49 years. For each donor, three plates each were used for CD4 naive and CD4 memory, two plates were used for CD8 naive, and one plate was used for CD8 memory. To estimate repertoire size and how much clonotypes are shared between individuals, the study performed deep sequencing of blood TCR repertoires from 4 to 6 healthy adults. To increase sequencing depth and limit assay-specific biases, TCR repertoire library preparation and sequencing were carried out by different laboratories using diverse techniques. Each donor's leukapheresis produced roughly between roughly 0.94 and 9.5 billion PBMCs.

Paper-wide results and their limitations: Compared with non-shared clonotypes, clonotypes shared by all four sorted-subset donors had higher generation probabilities. Incomplete sequencing was indicated by rarefaction of sorted-subset datasets, despite the large sequencing depth. Sampling was limited to blood, and TCR repertoires in tissue likely differ from TCR repertoires in blood. Based on pairwise subsampling, the degree of clonotype sharing among donors was expected to be affected by sequencing depth. Larger estimated clonotype richness was generally found for naive subsets than for memory subsets. Across a handful of donors, about 5.2% of naive CD4, 3% to 3.5% of naive CD8, 2% to 2.5% of memory CD4, and approximately 0.4% of memory CD8 clonotypes were shared. The genetic and exposure-history diversity represented was limited by the small number of donors.

Using the deep immunoSEQ assay, multiplex PCR amplified TCR CDR3 regions from genomic DNA. For each cell subset, the extracted genomic DNA was distributed evenly across all wells of several immunoSEQ 96-well plates, and each plate served as one replicate. Each replicate PCR for sorted subsets received around 200 ng genomic DNA, equal to around 32,000 T cell genomes. Purified libraries were quantified with a Qubit 3.0 fluorometer, sized on a Bioanalyzer 2100, and re-quantified with the KAPA Library Quantification kit. Each immunoSEQ 96-well plate was sequenced on its own single-read 150-cycle Illumina NextSeq 550 flow cell. On the study's bioinformatics: The immunoSEQ output contained only junctional sequences without quality scores, so filtering could not match that applied to full-length reads. To assign V/J genes and CDR3, sequences were annotated against IMGT germline references using PyIR, a Python wrapper for IgBLAST v1.9. Reads were filtered out if the reads had weak V/J assignments (E-value above 1e-6), no CDR3, stop codons, out-of-frame junctions, or ambiguous translated residues. V3J clonotypes were defined as sequences sharing an identical inferred V gene, J gene, and CDR3 amino acid sequence. Percentage overlap between repertoires was calculated by dividing the number of shared unique clonotypes by the size of the smaller repertoire. Three approaches were used to assess repertoire richness: RTK rarefaction, the Chao1 estimator, and Recon v2.1 estimates of unobserved clonotypes. Generation probabilities for all TCRbeta clonotypes obtained by the gDNA method from several donors were computed using OLGA. Imported from immuneACCESS, the table was reduced by TCRdb to in-frame sequences with V and J called. These copies leave out some clones; in studies compared against another copy, an unresolved V gene accounts for under half, and the cause of the remainder is not known. V, J and clone size reflect that table, while D and trimming were determined from the DNA. The sample data list about 590,000 clones, and 95% to 96% of these were observed just once. The ten largest make up 0.11% of the sample.

The V and J genes are TRBV23-1 and TRBJ2-4; TRBD1 is perhaps the D gene, given 6 matching bases. TRBV23-1 has ORF status, its function being uncertain. The sequenced material came from naive CD8+ T cells sorted from blood. The sample's cell subset or site, from its label and the paper: CD45RA+CCR7+. The TCR was taken from a woman younger than 45 in good health. The CDR3 sequence is CASPEQGKGTKNIQYF. The nucleotide sequence reads as follows: TGCGCCAGCCCAGAGCAGGGGAAGGGGACCAAAAACATTCAGTACTTC.